What follows describes a single TCR beta chain. Its antigen remains unidentified. The J segment lost 4 bases and the V segment lost 5 bases, leaving 7 bases of the junction unmatched. The V gene's germline CDR1 is SGHTA and CDR2 FQGNSA. The CDR3 runs 14 residues. This specimen belongs to a study of T cells after yellow fever vaccination. The study's findings and limits: Abundant clonotypes from the bulk population could contaminate FACS-sorted repertoires. It was a small share of clonotypes that appeared in both CD4 and CD8 compartments. Post-booster repertoires contained most primary-vaccination clones again (roughly 96% CD4, over 70% CD8).

In making TCR cDNA, 5'RACE template switching added a universal primer site and UMIs to it. TCRdb independently ran MiXCR on the 5' RACE reads; one entry per CDR3 protein. This table holds about 630,000 distinct CDR3 sequences, roughly 12% found once. The input for sequencing was PBMCs, taken on the day of the yellow fever booster vaccination. The source is a man aged 30 to 39 who received the YFV17D yellow fever vaccine. The rearrangement links TRBV7-2 to TRBJ2-7, with 8 bases identical to TRBD1. The CDR3, as DNA: TGTGCCAGCAGCGGACAGGGACCGGGTTACGAGCAGTACTTC. This sequence encodes CASSGQGPGYEQYF.